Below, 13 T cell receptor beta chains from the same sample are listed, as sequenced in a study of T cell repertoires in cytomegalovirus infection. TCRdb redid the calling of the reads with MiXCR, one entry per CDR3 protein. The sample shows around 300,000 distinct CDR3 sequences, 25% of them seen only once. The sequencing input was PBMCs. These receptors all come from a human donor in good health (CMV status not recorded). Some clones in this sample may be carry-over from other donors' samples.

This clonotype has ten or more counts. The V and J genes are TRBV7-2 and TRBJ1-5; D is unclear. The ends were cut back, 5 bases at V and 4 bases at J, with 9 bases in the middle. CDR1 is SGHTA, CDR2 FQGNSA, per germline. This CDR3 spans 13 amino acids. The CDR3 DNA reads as TGTGCCAGCAGCCCTGTAGGGAATCAGCCCCAGCATTTT. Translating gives CASSPVGNQPQHF.

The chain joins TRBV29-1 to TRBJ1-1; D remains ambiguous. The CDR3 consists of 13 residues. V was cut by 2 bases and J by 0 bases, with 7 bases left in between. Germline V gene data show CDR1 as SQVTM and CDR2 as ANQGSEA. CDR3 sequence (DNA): TGCAGCGTTGAAAGGCAGCTGAACACTGAAGCTTTCTTT. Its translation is CSVERQLNTEAFF.

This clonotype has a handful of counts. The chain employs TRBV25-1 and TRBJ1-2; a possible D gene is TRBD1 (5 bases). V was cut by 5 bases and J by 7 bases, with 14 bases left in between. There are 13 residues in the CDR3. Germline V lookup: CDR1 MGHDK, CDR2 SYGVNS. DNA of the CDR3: TGTGCCAGCAGTACTGCCGGGACCTTTGGCTACACCTTC. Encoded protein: CASSTAGTFGYTF.

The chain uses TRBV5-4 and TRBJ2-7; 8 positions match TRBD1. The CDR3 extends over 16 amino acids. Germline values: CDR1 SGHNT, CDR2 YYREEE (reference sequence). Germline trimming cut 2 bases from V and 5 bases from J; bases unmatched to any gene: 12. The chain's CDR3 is CASSFPGTGHGDEQYF. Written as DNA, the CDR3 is TGTGCCAGCAGCTTCCCTGGGACAGGCCACGGAGACGAGCAGTACTTC.

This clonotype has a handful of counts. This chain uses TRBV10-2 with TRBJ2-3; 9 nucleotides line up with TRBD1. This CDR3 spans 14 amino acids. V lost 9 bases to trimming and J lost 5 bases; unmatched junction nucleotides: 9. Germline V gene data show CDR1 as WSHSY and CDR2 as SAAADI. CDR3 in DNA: TGCGCCAGTAGAGACAGGGGGACGGGAGATACGCAGTATTTT. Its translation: CASRDRGTGDTQYF.

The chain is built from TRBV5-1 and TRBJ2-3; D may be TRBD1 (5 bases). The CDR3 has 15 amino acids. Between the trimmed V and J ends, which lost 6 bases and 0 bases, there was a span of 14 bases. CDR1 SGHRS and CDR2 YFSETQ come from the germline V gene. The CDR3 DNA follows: TGCGCCAGCATCCAAGGGGATCCTAGCACAGATACGCAGTATTTT. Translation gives CASIQGDPSTDTQYF.

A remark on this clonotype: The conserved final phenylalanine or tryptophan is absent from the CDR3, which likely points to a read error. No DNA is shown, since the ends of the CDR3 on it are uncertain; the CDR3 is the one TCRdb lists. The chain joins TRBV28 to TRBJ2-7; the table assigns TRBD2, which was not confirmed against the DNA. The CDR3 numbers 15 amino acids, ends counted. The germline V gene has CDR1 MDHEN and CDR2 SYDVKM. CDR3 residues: CASSELDSAGGPMSS.

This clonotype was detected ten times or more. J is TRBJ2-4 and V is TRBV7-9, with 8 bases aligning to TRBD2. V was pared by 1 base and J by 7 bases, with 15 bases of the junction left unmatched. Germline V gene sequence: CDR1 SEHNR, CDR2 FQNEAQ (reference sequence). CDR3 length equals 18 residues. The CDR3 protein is CASSLERVTGGPENIQYF. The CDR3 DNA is TGTGCCAGCAGCTTAGAGCGGGTGACGGGGGGGCCTGAGAACATTCAGTACTTC. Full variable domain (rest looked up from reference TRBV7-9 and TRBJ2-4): DTGVSQNPRHKITKRGQNVTFRCDPISEHNRLYWYRQTLGQGPEFLTYFQNEAQLEKSRLLSDRFSAERPKGSFSTLEIQRTEQGDSAMYLCASSLERVTGGPENIQYFGAGTRLSVL.

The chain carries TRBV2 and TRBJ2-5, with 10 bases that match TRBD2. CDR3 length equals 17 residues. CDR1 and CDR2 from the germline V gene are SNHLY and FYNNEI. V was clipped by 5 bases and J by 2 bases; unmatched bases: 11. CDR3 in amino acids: CASSRASGGLSQETQYF. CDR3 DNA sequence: TGTGCCAGCAGTCGAGCTAGCGGGGGCCTATCACAAGAGACCCAGTACTTC. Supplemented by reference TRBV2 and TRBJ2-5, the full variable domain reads EPEVTQTPSHQVTQMGQEVILRCVPISNHLYFYWYRQILGQKVEFLVSFYNNEISEKSEIFDDQFSVERPDGSNFTLKIRSTKLEDSAMYFCASSRASGGLSQETQYFGPGTRLLVL.

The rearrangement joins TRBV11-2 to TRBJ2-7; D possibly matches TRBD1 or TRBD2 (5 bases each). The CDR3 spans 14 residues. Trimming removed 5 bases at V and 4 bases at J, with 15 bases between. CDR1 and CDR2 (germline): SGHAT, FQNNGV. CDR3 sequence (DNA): TGTGCCAGCAGCCGAGGGGTCACCGTATACGAGCAGTACTTC. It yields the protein CASSRGVTVYEQYF.

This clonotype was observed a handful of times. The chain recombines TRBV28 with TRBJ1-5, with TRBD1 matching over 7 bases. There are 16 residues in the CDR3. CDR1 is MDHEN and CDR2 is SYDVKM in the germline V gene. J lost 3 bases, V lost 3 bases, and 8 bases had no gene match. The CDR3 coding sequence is TGTGCCAGCAGTTTTTCGGGACAGCGACCCAATCAGCCCCAGCATTTT. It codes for CASSFSGQRPNQPQHF.

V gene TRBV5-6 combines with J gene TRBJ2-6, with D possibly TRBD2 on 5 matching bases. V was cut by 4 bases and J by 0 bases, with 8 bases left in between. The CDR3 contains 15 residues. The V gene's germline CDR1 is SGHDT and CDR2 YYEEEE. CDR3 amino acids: CASSLEVSGANVLTF. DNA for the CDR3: TGTGCCAGCAGCCTGGAGGTCTCTGGGGCCAACGTCCTGACTTTC.

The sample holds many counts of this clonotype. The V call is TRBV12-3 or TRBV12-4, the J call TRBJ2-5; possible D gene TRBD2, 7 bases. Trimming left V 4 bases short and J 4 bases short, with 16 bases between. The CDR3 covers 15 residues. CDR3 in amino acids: CASSSNREGGETQYF. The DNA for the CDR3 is TGTGCCAGCAGTTCGAACAGGGAGGGTGGAGAGACCCAGTACTTC.